Presented here are 8 T cell receptor beta chains from one specimen sequenced in a study of T cells in Graves' hyperthyroidism and ophthalmopathy. Authors of the study amplified TCR beta CDR3 regions from RNA transcripts. In the first-round RT-PCR of the TCR CDR3, the HTBI primer set was used. MiXCR, applied by TCRdb to the multiplex PCR reads, yields one record per CDR3 protein. The table includes just under 750,000 distinct CDR3 sequences, roughly 32% detected once. The sequenced sample consisted of blood. Receptors were obtained from a woman aged 35 to 49 with Graves' hyperthyroidism.

The V gene is TRBV29-1, the J gene TRBJ2-3; the D is unclear. CDR1 and CDR2 from the germline V gene are SQVTM and ANQGSEA. The CDR3 is made up of 14 amino acids. V was trimmed by 5 bases and J by 0 bases, leaving 12 bases between them. The CDR3 sequence: CSVPTDASTDTQYF. CDR3 coding DNA: TGCAGCGTTCCCACAGATGCTAGCACAGATACGCAGTATTTT.

This clonotype occurred a few times. This chain links TRBV28 with TRBJ1-5; no clear D gene. This CDR3 is built from 15 residues. From germline, CDR1 is MDHEN and CDR2 SYDVKM. Trimming removed 5 bases at V and 4 bases at J, with 15 bases between. The CDR3 loop reads CASSRERQLNQPQHF. The CDR3 nucleotides read TGTGCCAGCAGTCGTGAAAGGCAGCTAAATCAGCCCCAGCATTTT.

The chain employs TRBV10-3 and TRBJ1-2, with 8 bases aligning to TRBD1. The CDR3 sequence is 13 residues long. The germline CDR1 and CDR2 sequences are ENHRY and SYGVKD. Written as DNA, the CDR3 is TGTGGCAGCGCGGACAGGGCTACCTATGGCTACACCTTC. Its translation is CGSADRATYGYTF.

To note about this clonotype: Germline and junction disagree at one end, which may indicate a read error. The rearrangement joins TRBV20-1 to TRBJ1-1; D is unresolved. Germline V gene sequence: CDR1 DFQATT, CDR2 SNEGSKA (reference sequence). The CDR3 spans 16 residues. CDR3 sequence (DNA): TGCAGTGCTGGAGATCGGCTCTTACCAAGAATCCCTTCGGCTTTCTTT. It specifies CSAGDRLLPRIPSAFF.

In its sample, this clonotype was seen many times. The chain links TRBV20-1 to TRBJ1-1, with 8 bases identical to TRBD1. The V and J ends lost 0 bases and 4 bases, in that order; junction bases with no gene match: 4. Germline lookup yields CDR1 DFQATT and CDR2 SNEGSKA (reference sequence). The CDR3 covers 14 residues. DNA for the CDR3: TGCAGTGCTAGAGATACAACAGGGGGCACTGAAGCTTTCTTT. Translation gives CSARDTTGGTEAFF.

Details on this clonotype: The missing conserved phenylalanine or tryptophan at the end of this CDR3 makes a read error likely. The limits of the CDR3 on the DNA are not certain, so only TCRdb's listed CDR3 is given. The chain combines TRBV12-3 or TRBV12-4 with TRBJ2-3; the table's D gene call, TRBD1, was not cross checked with the DNA. The CDR3 is 11 residues long, counting both termini. Here the CDR3 reads CASSLLTGASY.

This clonotype occurred many times. This rearrangement joins TRBV19 to TRBJ1-3, with a tentative D call TRBD1 (6 bases). Trimming left V 2 bases short and J 0 bases short, with 11 bases between. CDR1 and CDR2 (germline): LNHDA, SQIVND (reference sequence). This CDR3 comprises 16 residues. CDR3 residues: CASSIPGASSGNTIYF. CDR3 coding DNA: TGTGCCAGTAGTATACCAGGGGCCAGCTCTGGAAACACCATATATTTT.

The J gene is TRBJ2-2, the V gene TRBV7-2; 12 positions match TRBD2. The CDR3 spans 17 residues. CDR1 and CDR2 from the germline V gene are SGHTA and FQGNSA. The V and J ends lost 6 bases and 4 bases, in that order; junction bases with no gene match: 9. The CDR3 DNA follows: TGTGCCAGCAGGTATAAGACTAGCGGGAGCGTCACCGGGGAGCTGTTTTTT. Protein product: CASRYKTSGSVTGELFF.